This entry lists 12 T cell receptor beta chains sequenced from one sample in a study of blood T cell repertoires in COVID-19. Some clones are missing from TCRdb's copy, which holds only in-frame ones; the method was immunoSEQ multiplex PCR. This sample has approximately 100,000 clones, with approximately 82% found just once. Sequencing used peripheral blood. Every receptor here comes from a man between 65 and 80 years old with active or convalescent COVID-19.

The chain has TRBV7-2 and TRBJ1-6; the D is unclear. V was cut by 5 bases and J by 8 bases, with 10 bases left in between. CDR1 and CDR2 from the germline V gene are SGHTA and FQGNSA. The CDR3 length is 13 residues. The CDR3 spells CASSLHGDSPLHF. The CDR3 nucleotides are TGTGCCAGCAGCCTCCATGGAGATTCACCCCTCCACTTT.

CDR3 sequence: CASSLRTGLDTGELFF. Here the CDR3 DNA reads TGTGCCAGCAGCTTACGGACAGGGTTGGACACCGGGGAGCTGTTTTTT. The V gene is TRBV7-9, the J gene TRBJ2-2; 8 positions match TRBD1. Looked up from germline, CDR1 is SEHNR and CDR2 is FQNEAQ (reference sequence). The V gene end was trimmed by 2 bases and the J gene end by 3 bases; junction bases not matched to a gene: 5. The CDR3 runs 16 residues.

The chain is built from TRBV4-1 and TRBJ2-5, with 12 positions matching TRBD1. V shed 1 base, J shed 5 bases, and the junction held 8 bases outside the gene matches. The germline V gene has CDR1 MGHRA and CDR2 YSYEKL. CDR3 length: 17 amino acids. This CDR3 reads CASSQGGTGGPWETQYF. Here the CDR3 DNA reads TGCGCCAGCAGCCAAGGAGGGACAGGGGGCCCCTGGGAGACCCAGTACTTC.

In its sample, this clone was seen a few times. V gene TRBV7-2 combines with J gene TRBJ2-7; D not resolved. Germline V lookup: CDR1 SGHTA, CDR2 FQGNSA. With 1 base removed from V and 5 bases from J, the gap between germline ends came to 12 bases. This CDR3 contains 14 residues. CDR3 sequence: CASSLVSGINEQYF. In nucleotides, the CDR3 is TGTGCCAGCAGCTTAGTCTCGGGTATCAACGAGCAGTACTTC.

Here the CDR3 DNA reads TGTGCTAGTGGTCCCGCTGACAGAGCCGGAGAGCAGTACTTC. It specifies CASGPADRAGEQYF. The gene calls are TRBV12-5 and TRBJ2-7; weak D call: TRBD1 (5 bases). V lost 5 bases to trimming and J lost 7 bases, with 18 bases between them. The CDR3 loop spans 14 amino acids. CDR1 and CDR2 from the germline V gene are LGHNT and FRNRAP.

This clone was seen only once. V gene TRBV7-9 combines with J gene TRBJ1-2; the match to TRBD1 covers 10 bases. V shed 5 bases, J shed 7 bases, and the junction held 7 bases outside the gene matches. This CDR3 is 14 amino acids long. The germline CDR1 and CDR2 sequences are SEHNR and FQNEAQ (reference sequence). The CDR3 coding sequence is TGTGCCAGCAGCCAAGGGACAGGGGAGATTGGCTACACCTTC. It specifies CASSQGTGEIGYTF.

The V and J genes are TRBV3-1 (or the pseudogene TRBV3-2) and TRBJ1-5; no clear D gene. The V gene lost 0 bases and the J gene lost 11 bases, with 11 bases spanning the gap. CDR1 and CDR2 from the germline V gene are LGHDT and YNNKEL (reference sequence). The CDR3 extends over 13 amino acids. As DNA, the CDR3 is TGTGCCAGCAGCCAAGATCCTCAGTACGCCCAGCATTTT. This codes for CASSQDPQYAQHF.

The chain uses TRBV7-2 and TRBJ2-1; the D is unclear. This CDR3 spans 13 amino acids. Germline lookup yields CDR1 SGHTA and CDR2 FQGNSA. Deletions cut 2 bases from V and 7 bases from J, with 9 bases between. Written as DNA, the CDR3 is TGTGCCAGCAGCTTACCGAGGATTAATGAGCAGTTCTTC. Its translation is CASSLPRINEQFF.

The rearrangement links TRBV11-2 to TRBJ1-3; D is unclear. From germline, CDR1 is SGHAT and CDR2 FQNNGV. The CDR3 is made up of 12 amino acids. The ends were cut back, 5 bases at V and 7 bases at J, with 9 bases in the middle. The CDR3, as DNA: TGTGCCAGCAGCCCCGGCAGGAACACCATATATTTT. This translates into CASSPGRNTIYF.

The V call is TRBV5-1, the J call TRBJ2-3; 8 nucleotides agree with TRBD1. CDR1 is SGHRS, CDR2 YFSETQ, per germline. The CDR3 loop spans 16 amino acids. Trimming took 0 bases from V and 3 from J; bases not matched to a gene: 6. The CDR3: CASSLGQGIDTDTQYF. DNA of the CDR3: TGCGCCAGCAGCTTGGGACAGGGGATAGATACAGATACGCAGTATTTT. The whole variable domain, filled in from reference TRBV5-1 and TRBJ2-3, reads KAGVTQTPRYLIKTRGQQVTLSCSPISGHRSVSWYQQTPGQGLQFLFEYFSETQRNKGNFPGRFSGRQFSNSRSEMNVSTLELGDSALYLCASSLGQGIDTDTQYFGPGTRLTVL.

This clone was seen at least ten times. V is TRBV7-9 and J is TRBJ1-2, with TRBD1 identical over 7 bases. CDR3 length equals 15 residues. The germline gives CDR1 SEHNR, CDR2 FQNEAQ (reference sequence). V lost 5 bases to trimming and J lost 0 bases; unmatched junction nucleotides: 6. CDR3 nucleotides: TGTGCCAGCAGCCGAGACAGGGCTCCTAACTATGGCTACACCTTC. Translated, it gives CASSRDRAPNYGYTF.

V gene TRBV7-2 combines with J gene TRBJ1-4; D is unclear. CDR1 and CDR2 from the germline V gene are SGHTA and FQGNSA. The CDR3 contains 13 residues. V gave up 8 bases and J gave up 4 bases, with 11 bases separating them. The CDR3 reads CASSLDFNEKLFF. The CDR3 DNA reads TGTGCCAGCTCTTTGGACTTTAATGAAAAACTGTTTTTT. Full variable domain (rest looked up from reference TRBV7-2 and TRBJ1-4): GAGVSQSPSNKVTEKGKDVELRCDPISGHTALYWYRQSLGQGLEFLIYFQGNSAPDKSGLPSDRFSAERTGGSVSTLTIQRTQQEDSAVYLCASSLDFNEKLFFGSGTQLSVL.